Each of the 27 T cell receptor beta chains below was sequenced from the same sample in a study of post-analysis software for immune sequencing data. General study findings and limits: Patients showed TRBV5-6, TRBV5-1 and TRBV20-1 among a few TRBV segments more frequent than in controls.

These receptors have no identified antigens. The TCR beta cDNA libraries contained unique molecular identifiers. TCRdb reprocessed the PCR reads via MiXCR and lists one record per CDR3 protein. The top ten clones hold approximately 5.4% of a sample with about 540,000 distinct CDR3 sequences, 30% to 40% of them seen once. The sequencing input was blood. These TCRs come from a girl aged 2 to 17 with multiple sclerosis.

The chain recombines TRBV6-2 or TRBV6-3 with TRBJ1-5, with TRBD1 identical over 7 bases. There are 14 residues in the CDR3. Trimming at V came to 2 bases and at J to 7 bases, leaving 5 bases not matched to a gene. The germline V gene encodes CDR1 MNHEY and CDR2 SVGEGT. The CDR3 here is CASSYGGGAQPQHF. The CDR3, as DNA: TGTGCCAGCAGTTACGGAGGGGGCGCCCAGCCCCAGCATTTT.

The V gene is TRBV2, the J gene TRBJ2-6; D might be TRBD2 (6 bases). The germline CDR1 and CDR2 sequences are SNHLY and FYNNEI. V was trimmed by 6 bases and J by 2 bases, leaving 17 bases between them. The CDR3 covers 17 residues. CDR3 in amino acids: CASRMGGNHPGANVLTF. For the CDR3, the DNA is TGTGCCAGCAGGATGGGGGGAAATCACCCTGGGGCCAACGTCCTGACTTTC.

The chain carries TRBV4-1 and TRBJ2-2, with D maybe TRBD1 (5 bases). The CDR3 has 16 amino acids. V was pared by 4 bases and J by 0 bases, with 12 bases between. The germline CDR1 and CDR2 sequences are MGHRA and YSYEKL. In nucleotides, the CDR3 is TGCGCCAGCAGCCCCCTCGACAGCGCGAACACCGGGGAGCTGTTTTTT. Encoded protein: CASSPLDSANTGELFF.

The chain carries TRBV29-1 and TRBJ2-3; D is perhaps TRBD1 (6 bases). V lost 1 base, J lost 0 bases, and 17 bases lay in between. The CDR3 runs 17 residues. CDR1 SQVTM and CDR2 ANQGSEA come from the germline V gene. CDR3 residues: CSVEGLTGLGSTDTQYF. CDR3 DNA sequence: TGCAGCGTTGAAGGGCTTACAGGGTTGGGTAGCACAGATACGCAGTATTTT.

This clonotype was observed a few times. The chain couples TRBV19 to TRBJ1-1; D remains ambiguous. The CDR3 runs 11 residues. CDR1 is LNHDA, CDR2 SQIVND, per germline (reference sequence). Trimming removed 8 bases from V and 0 bases from J, with 4 bases in between. CDR3 in amino acids: CASGMNTEAFF. Written as DNA, the CDR3 is TGTGCCAGTGGCATGAACACTGAAGCTTTCTTT.

This clonotype appeared a single time. The chain links TRBV11-2 to TRBJ1-2; D gene ambiguous. Trimming shortened V by 2 bases and J by 13 bases, and 14 bases separated the two germline ends. Germline V gene lookup returns CDR1 SGHAT and CDR2 FQNNGV. This CDR3 spans 12 amino acids. The CDR3 nucleotides read TGTGCCAGCAGCTTAAGGGTGACAATACCCACCTTC. Amino acid sequence: CASSLRVTIPTF.

This clonotype was observed a few times. The rearrangement links TRBV5-1 to TRBJ1-1; D is undetermined. Germline values: CDR1 SGHRS, CDR2 YFSETQ. This CDR3 has 13 amino acids. The V end lost 0 bases, the J end lost 7 bases, and 10 bases lay between the germline ends. CDR3 bases: TGCGCCAGCAGCTTGGCAGTTGGGTTTGAAGCTTTCTTT. It yields the protein CASSLAVGFEAFF.

This chain links TRBV12-3 or TRBV12-4 with TRBJ1-1, with D maybe TRBD1 (5 bases). The CDR3 runs 14 residues. Trimming removed 6 bases from V and 4 bases from J, with 15 bases in between. DNA of the CDR3: TGTGCCAGCAGCCGGTTGACAGACTCCACTGAAGCTTTCTTT. Its protein is CASSRLTDSTEAFF.

The chain carries TRBV7-9 and TRBJ2-7; 8 bases agree with TRBD1. The V gene end was trimmed by 5 bases and the J gene end by 2 bases; junction bases not matched to a gene: 5. Germline V gene data show CDR1 as SEHNR and CDR2 as FQNEAQ (reference sequence). The CDR3 spans 14 residues. This chain's CDR3 is CASSPRDRTYEQYF. CDR3 DNA: TGTGCCAGCAGCCCAAGGGACAGGACCTACGAGCAGTACTTC. Complete variable domain (other parts from reference TRBV7-9 and TRBJ2-7): DTGVSQNPRHKITKRGQNVTFRCDPISEHNRLYWYRQTLGQGPEFLTYFQNEAQLEKSRLLSDRFSAERPKGSFSTLEIQRTEQGDSAMYLCASSPRDRTYEQYFGPGTRLTVT.

This clonotype was counted a few times. This sequence joins TRBV12-3 or TRBV12-4 and TRBJ1-2; no clear D. CDR3 length: 15 amino acids. V gave up 6 bases and J gave up 2 bases, with 16 bases separating them. DNA of the CDR3: TGTGCCAGCAGCTATGGACTTTCTGCCAACTATGGCTACACCTTC. Its protein product is CASSYGLSANYGYTF.

This chain connects TRBV4-1 to TRBJ2-1; maybe TRBD2 (5 bases). Looked up from germline, CDR1 is MGHRA and CDR2 is YSYEKL. There are 16 residues in the CDR3. Trimming cost V 1 base and J 5 bases, with 15 bases left between them. The CDR3 is CASSQGLPGRHNEQFF. The CDR3 DNA reads as TGCGCCAGCAGCCAAGGGCTCCCGGGGAGACACAATGAGCAGTTCTTC.

This clonotype was counted between two and nine times. This chain joins TRBV20-1 and TRBJ1-1; TRBD1 agrees at 10 bases. With 5 bases clipped from V and 2 bases from J, the junction kept 8 bases outside the gene matches. This CDR3 region has 15 residues. Germline V gene lookup returns CDR1 DFQATT and CDR2 SNEGSKA (reference sequence). In nucleotides, the CDR3 is TGCAGTGCTCCTGGGACAGGGGAGAGAAACACTGAAGCTTTCTTT. It codes for CSAPGTGERNTEAFF.

V and J are TRBV7-6 and TRBJ1-1; tentative D call: TRBD1 (6 bases). This CDR3 is built from 14 residues. Germline loops: CDR1 SGHVS, CDR2 FNYEAQ. Trimming shortened V by 7 bases and J by 1 base, and 13 bases separated the two germline ends. The CDR3 sequence: CASTSGEGNTEAFF. Written as DNA, the CDR3 is TGTGCCAGCACATCAGGGGAGGGGAACACTGAAGCTTTCTTT.

The V and J genes are TRBV20-1 and TRBJ2-1, with D possibly TRBD1 on 6 matching bases. Germline assignment: CDR1 DFQATT and CDR2 SNEGSKA (reference sequence). The length of the CDR3 is 13 residues. CDR3 nucleotides: TGCACCATCGGGACAACCTCCTACAATGAGCAGTTCTTC. It translates to CTIGTTSYNEQFF.

V is TRBV9 and J is TRBJ1-1; 7 bases line up with TRBD1. Losses at the gene ends were 2 bases for V and 2 bases for J; bases not matched to a gene: 6. The CDR3 is 15 amino acids. Germline V gene sequence: CDR1 SGDLS, CDR2 YYNGEE. The DNA of the CDR3 is TGTGCCAGCAGCGTTCCTTGGACAGGTAACACTGAAGCTTTCTTT. It yields the protein CASSVPWTGNTEAFF.

This chain links TRBV20-1 with TRBJ2-1; 7 bases are a match to TRBD2. Germline V gives CDR1 DFQATT, CDR2 SNEGSKA (reference sequence). The CDR3 is made up of 15 amino acids. Germline trimming cut 6 bases from V and 0 bases from J; bases unmatched to any gene: 8. The CDR3 DNA follows: TGCAGTGCCTCGCTGGGGGGGAACTCCTACAATGAGCAGTTCTTC. Its protein product is CSASLGGNSYNEQFF.

A word on this clonotype: A much more abundant neighbour one base away suggests this may be a read error. The chain couples TRBV25-1 to TRBJ1-1, with TRBD1 matching 9 bases. CDR1 MGHDK and CDR2 SYGVNS come from the germline V gene. J lost 7 bases, V lost 4 bases, and 7 bases had no gene match. The length of the CDR3 is 14 residues. CDR3 DNA sequence: TGTGCCAGCAGTGCCCGGGACAGGGTCATTGAAGCTTTCTTT. Translation: CASSARDRVIEAFF. The variable domain in full, with the rest retrieved from reference TRBV25-1 and TRBJ1-1, is EADIYQTPRYLVIGTGKKITLECSQTMGHDKMYWYQQDPGMELHLIHYSYGVNSTEKGDLSSESTVSRIRTEHFPLTLESARPSHTSQYLCASSARDRVIEAFFGQGTRLTVV.

The rearrangement joins TRBV10-3 to TRBJ2-3, with 8 bases identical to TRBD1. CDR3 size: 16 residues. Germline V gene lookup returns CDR1 ENHRY and CDR2 SYGVKD. Germline trimming cut 3 bases from V and 2 bases from J; bases unmatched to any gene: 7. The CDR3 sequence: CAISDPGTGSTDTQYF. Written as DNA, the CDR3 is TGTGCCATCAGTGACCCCGGGACAGGCTCCACAGATACGCAGTATTTT.

This clonotype was seen more than once but under ten times. V usage is TRBV29-1 and J usage is TRBJ2-7; D is possibly TRBD1 (6 bases). The CDR3 consists of 14 residues. CDR1 is SQVTM, CDR2 ANQGSEA, per germline. Trimming removed 1 base from V and 2 bases from J, with 12 bases in between. The CDR3 DNA is TGCAGCGTTGAAGGACAGGCCGACACCTACGAGCAGTACTTC. It encodes CSVEGQADTYEQYF.

The rearrangement links TRBV5-1 to TRBJ2-3; TRBD2 agrees at 10 bases. This CDR3 spans 14 amino acids. V gave up 5 bases and J gave up 4 bases; unmatched junction bases: 4. Germline assignment: CDR1 SGHRS and CDR2 YFSETQ. The CDR3 DNA reads as TGCGCCAGCAGTACCGGGACTAGCGCAGATACGCAGTATTTT. Translating gives CASSTGTSADTQYF.

This clonotype was counted many times. The chain employs TRBV7-9 and TRBJ1-2, with D possibly matching TRBD1 (6 bases). V lost 2 bases and J lost 4, with 14 bases in between. CDR1 is SEHNR and CDR2 is FQNEAQ in the germline V gene (reference sequence). The length of the CDR3 is 15 residues. The CDR3 coding sequence is TGTGCCAGCAGCTTAATCACGGCAGGGGTCTATGGCTACACCTTC. As protein: CASSLITAGVYGYTF.

In this sample, this clonotype turned up a few times. The chain combines TRBV28 with TRBJ2-5, with 10 bases lining up with TRBD1. The J call may be mistaken, given a closer DNA end match to TRBJ2-1. In germline, CDR1 is MDHEN, CDR2 SYDVKM. This CDR3 is built from 16 residues. For the CDR3, the DNA is TGTGCCAGCAGTTTATTGCTGGGACAGGGGCGGGAGACCCAGTTCTTC. This sequence encodes CASSLLLGQGRETQFF.

The chain couples TRBV28 to TRBJ2-1; 9 nucleotides agree with TRBD2. Germline CDR1 and CDR2: MDHEN and SYDVKM. The CDR3 has 15 amino acids. V lost 4 bases and J lost 6; bases outside the gene matches: 7. CDR3 nucleotide sequence: TGTGCCAGCAGTTCAACCGGGACTAGCCCCAATGAGCAGTTCTTC. Translation gives CASSSTGTSPNEQFF.

This clonotype was found a few times. This chain connects TRBV6-6 to TRBJ1-6; TRBD1 is a possible D gene (5 bases). V was shortened by 8 bases and J by 11 bases, with 7 bases between the two germline ends. CDR3 length: 10 residues. CDR1 is MNHNY and CDR2 is SVGAGI in the germline V gene (reference sequence). The CDR3 loop reads CASGGTPLHF. The CDR3 DNA reads as TGTGCCAGCGGGGGGACACCCCTCCACTTT.

Concerning this clonotype itself: Since a much larger clone is just one base distant, this may be a read error. J is TRBJ2-7 and V is TRBV5-4, with TRBD2 identical over 7 bases. The end of the DNA is better explained by TRBJ2-5, so the J call may be wrong. This CDR3 region has 15 residues. CDR1 is SGHNT, CDR2 YYREEE, per germline (reference sequence). For the CDR3, the DNA is TGTGCCAGCAGCTCAGGACTAGGGACTCGAGGGACCCAGTACTTC. As protein: CASSSGLGTRGTQYF.

The genes are TRBV2 and TRBJ2-1, with D possibly being TRBD1 or TRBD2 (5 bases each). This CDR3 is built from 11 residues. V gave up 4 bases and J gave up 15 bases, with 13 bases separating them. Looked up from germline, CDR1 is SNHLY and CDR2 is FYNNEI. The DNA of the CDR3 is TGTGCCAGCAGTGCGGGGACCCACCTGTTCTTC. The encoded protein is CASSAGTHLFF.

This clonotype occurred many times. The chain recombines TRBV18 with TRBJ1-2; 7 positions match TRBD1. Germline values: CDR1 KGHSH, CDR2 LQKENI. This CDR3 spans 13 amino acids. V was clipped by 8 bases and J by 2 bases; unmatched bases: 5. The CDR3 region has the DNA TGTGCCAGCAGCCCGGGACAGAACTATGGCTACACCTTC. Its protein product is CASSPGQNYGYTF.